The 22 T cell receptor beta chains reported below all come from one sample, sequenced in a study of vaccination effects on CD4 cells after COVID-19. Antigen-specific CD4+ T cell clonotypes were called by their expansion after viral peptide-pool culture in ViraFEST. Subsequent to less than 13 days of culture, CD4+ T cells were isolated. Their antigens remain unidentified. The table came from immunoSEQ multiplex PCR; TCRdb's copy has only in-frame clones and leaves some out. The data show over 55,000 clones, roughly 81% seen once. Sequenced here: CD4+ T cells from PBMCs cultured with HCoV-229E spike peptides, sampled before COVID-19 vaccination. The receptors derive from a human donor who received a COVID-19 vaccine.

The chain is built from TRBV5-1 and TRBJ1-2; the D gene is possibly TRBD1 (6 bases). Germline assignment: CDR1 SGHRS and CDR2 YFSETQ. V lost 0 bases and J lost 4, with 13 bases in between. CDR3 length: 15 amino acids. The CDR3 loop is CASSLGWGRTYGYTF. Here the CDR3 DNA reads TGCGCCAGCAGCTTGGGGTGGGGGCGCACCTATGGCTACACCTTC.

The V call is TRBV10-3, the J call TRBJ2-7; the match to TRBD1 covers 9 bases. Germline V CDR1 and CDR2: ENHRY, SYGVKD. The CDR3 spans 16 residues. V lost 3 bases, J lost 2 bases, and 8 bases stayed unmatched. CDR3 bases: TGTGCCATCAGTGATCCTGGACAGGGGTCAGCCTACGAGCAGTACGTC. As protein: CAISDPGQGSAYEQYV.

The V and J genes are TRBV2 and TRBJ2-5; weak D call: TRBD2 (5 bases). The CDR3 sequence is 14 residues long. The germline V gene encodes CDR1 SNHLY and CDR2 FYNNEI. V dropped 5 bases and J dropped 5 bases, with 15 bases sitting between them. The CDR3: CASSSLNGVETQYF. The CDR3, as DNA: TGTGCCAGCAGTTCCCTGAACGGGGTCGAGACCCAGTACTTC.

This chain uses TRBV24-1 with TRBJ1-5; D not resolved. This CDR3 region has 15 residues. The V end lost 6 bases, the J end lost 1 base, and 12 bases lay between the germline ends. Germline values: CDR1 KGHDR, CDR2 SFDVKD. The CDR3 here is CATSSSFPSNQPQHF. DNA of the CDR3: TGTGCCACCAGTTCCTCATTTCCAAGCAATCAGCCCCAGCATTTT.

This chain connects TRBV21-1 to TRBJ2-2; the DNA was not compared with TRBD2, the D call given in the table. TRBV21-1 is recorded as a pseudogene. This CDR3 has 21 residues. This CDR3 is CASSKGGEEVAGDRNTGELFF. The DNA for the CDR3 is TGTGCCAGCAGCAAAGGAGGGGAGGAGGTAGCGGGGGACCGGAACACCGGGGAGCTGTTTTTT.

The rearrangement links TRBV6-2 or TRBV6-3 to TRBJ2-7; the D is unclear. The V end lost 2 bases, the J end lost 4 bases, and 18 bases lay between the germline ends. Germline loops: CDR1 MNHEY, CDR2 SVGEGT. CDR3 size: 16 residues. The CDR3 sequence is CASSYRRGRTTYEQYV. CDR3 DNA sequence: TGTGCCAGCAGTTACAGGCGAGGCCGGACGACATACGAGCAGTACGTC.

The chain uses TRBV7-8 and TRBJ2-7; 10 bases match TRBD2. Unmatched junction bases numbered 11, after V lost 1 base and J lost 5 bases. The CDR3 has 17 amino acids. In germline, CDR1 is SGHVS, CDR2 FQNEAQ. The CDR3 region has the DNA TGTGCCAGCAGCTTAGTCGGTAGCGGGGGGTCAGCCCACGAGCAGTACGTC. Encoded protein: CASSLVGSGGSAHEQYV.

The chain uses TRBV4-1 and TRBJ2-1; weak D call: TRBD2 (5 bases). CDR1 and CDR2 (germline): MGHRA, YSYEKL. The CDR3 covers 15 residues. V was shortened by 0 bases and J by 3 bases, with 9 bases between the two germline ends. The CDR3: CASSQDGDGYNEQFF. The CDR3 region has the DNA TGCGCCAGCAGCCAAGACGGGGATGGCTACAATGAGCAGTTCTTC.

V and J are TRBV27 and TRBJ1-1; possible D gene TRBD1, 5 bases. Germline V gene data show CDR1 as MNHEY and CDR2 as SMNVEV (reference sequence). This CDR3 spans 15 amino acids. V was clipped by 5 bases and J by 3 bases, with 16 bases between them. CDR3 bases: TGTGCCAGCAGTCGGGACGGACGGACCGACACTGAAGCTTTCTTT. Residues: CASSRDGRTDTEAFF.

The rearrangement joins TRBV5-8 to TRBJ2-1; 8 nucleotides match TRBD2. Per germline, CDR1 SGHTS and CDR2 YDEGEE. There are 14 residues in the CDR3. V shed 0 bases, J shed 6 bases, and the junction held 2 bases outside the gene matches. The CDR3: CASSLAAGGNEQFF. The CDR3 DNA is TGTGCCAGCAGCTTGGCGGCGGGGGGCAATGAGCAGTTCTTC.

This chain connects TRBV7-3 to TRBJ2-2, with 7 bases fitting TRBD2. The germline gives CDR1 SGHTA, CDR2 FQGTGA. The J segment lost 6 bases and the V segment lost 0 bases, leaving 10 bases of the junction unmatched. The CDR3 loop spans 17 amino acids. CDR3 region: CASSLTGRGRASGELFF. The CDR3 DNA reads as TGTGCCAGCAGCTTAACGGGGAGGGGCAGGGCCTCCGGGGAGCTGTTTTTT.

CDR3: CASSFSSGGTTRETQYF. The CDR3 DNA is TGTGCCAGCAGCTTTAGTAGCGGGGGCACTACCAGGGAGACCCAGTACTTC. This chain joins TRBV11-2 and TRBJ2-5; 9 bases fit TRBD2. CDR1 and CDR2 (germline): SGHAT, FQNNGV. The CDR3 extends over 17 amino acids. The J segment lost 5 bases and the V segment lost 3 bases, leaving 13 bases of the junction unmatched.

This clone was detected only a few times. This chain connects TRBV7-9 to TRBJ1-2, with 11 bases that match TRBD1. This CDR3 is 14 amino acids long. CDR1 is SEHNR and CDR2 is FQNEAQ in the germline V gene (reference sequence). The V gene end was trimmed by 3 bases and the J gene end by 7 bases; junction bases not matched to a gene: 4. The CDR3 DNA sequence: TGTGCCAGCAGCTTGGACAGGGGGCCCTTTGGCTACACCTTC. It specifies CASSLDRGPFGYTF.

The rearrangement links TRBV20-1 to TRBJ2-7; D may be TRBD1 (6 bases). This CDR3 has 14 amino acids. Trimming cost V 3 bases and J 5 bases, with 17 bases left between them. The V gene's germline CDR1 is DFQATT and CDR2 SNEGSKA (reference sequence). CDR3 nucleotides: TGCAGTGCTAGTTCCGGCAGGGGAAAGGACGAGCAGTACGTC. Protein sequence: CSASSGRGKDEQYV.

The chain has TRBV2 and TRBJ1-1; no firm D call. Germline CDR1 SNHLY, CDR2 FYNNEI. This CDR3 spans 16 amino acids. Trimming removed 7 bases at V and 0 bases at J, with 18 bases between. Here the CDR3 reads CASTERGSLMNTEAFF. The CDR3, as DNA: TGTGCCAGCACGGAACGTGGGAGTTTAATGAACACTGAAGCTTTCTTT.

This clone was found once. This chain joins TRBV13 and TRBJ2-7, with TRBD1 as a possible D gene (6 bases). Germline lookup yields CDR1 PRHDT and CDR2 FYEKMQ (reference sequence). V was cut by 5 bases and J by 2 bases, with 10 bases left in between. This CDR3 comprises 13 residues. This CDR3 is CASSRHRAYEQYV. CDR3 DNA sequence: TGTGCCAGCAGCCGACACAGGGCCTACGAGCAGTACGTC.

The CDR3 coding sequence is TGTGCCAGCAGTCGGGAGACTTCTAGCACAGATACGCAGTATTTT. Its translation is CASSRETSSTDTQYF. V gene TRBV7-3 combines with J gene TRBJ2-3, with D perhaps TRBD2 (6 bases). Germline-derived CDR1 and CDR2 are SGHTA and FQGTGA. V was shortened by 6 bases and J by 0 bases, with 13 bases between the two germline ends. This CDR3 contains 15 residues.

The CDR3 sequence: CATSDKADPSTDTQYF. CDR3 sequence (DNA): TGTGCCACCAGTGATAAGGCGGACCCTAGCACAGATACGCAGTATTTT. This rearrangement joins TRBV24-1 to TRBJ2-3, with no clear D. The germline V gene encodes CDR1 KGHDR and CDR2 SFDVKD. The CDR3 runs to 16 residues. Trimming took off 3 bases at V and 0 bases at J, with 12 bases between the two ends.

The rearrangement joins TRBV5-1 to TRBJ1-1; 9 bases map to TRBD1. V lost 4 bases to trimming and J lost 0 bases; unmatched junction nucleotides: 4. CDR1 and CDR2 (germline): SGHRS, YFSETQ. The CDR3 is made up of 15 amino acids. CDR3 in DNA: TGCGCCAGCAGCCCCGGACAGGGGATGAACACTGAAGCTTTCTTT. Encoded protein: CASSPGQGMNTEAFF. Complete variable domain (other parts from reference TRBV5-1 and TRBJ1-1): KAGVTQTPRYLIKTRGQQVTLSCSPISGHRSVSWYQQTPGQGLQFLFEYFSETQRNKGNFPGRFSGRQFSNSRSEMNVSTLELGDSALYLCASSPGQGMNTEAFFGQGTRLTVV.

The gene calls are TRBV18 and TRBJ1-6, with 7 positions matching TRBD1. The V and J ends lost 5 bases and 8 bases, in that order; junction bases with no gene match: 12. This CDR3 is 16 amino acids long. Looked up from germline, CDR1 is KGHSH and CDR2 is LQKENI. CDR3 residues: CASSATRTGGDSPLHF. The CDR3 nucleotides read TGTGCCAGCTCAGCCACCCGGACAGGCGGGGATTCACCCCTCCACTTT.

This clone was counted a few times. The chain recombines TRBV15 with TRBJ2-2, with D tentatively TRBD1 (5 bases). The CDR3 covers 15 residues. Per the germline V gene, CDR1 is LNHNV and CDR2 is YYDKDF (reference sequence). Trimming took 2 bases from V and 0 from J, leaving 7 bases between them. CDR3 sequence (DNA): TGTGCCACCAGCAGACAACAGGCGAACACCGGGGAGCTGTTTTTT. Translating gives CATSRQQANTGELFF.

The rearrangement uses TRBV7-9 and TRBJ1-2; maybe TRBD1 (6 bases). CDR1 is SEHNR and CDR2 is FQNEAQ in the germline V gene (reference sequence). This CDR3 region has 16 residues. The V end was cut by 5 bases, the J end by 2 bases, with 18 bases between. CDR3 sequence reads: CASSQHRRGGNYGYTF. CDR3 nucleotides: TGTGCCAGCAGCCAACACAGGAGGGGGGGGAACTATGGCTACACCTTC.